A selection of T cell receptor beta chains follows, all from one sample in a study of shared clonotypes between healthy human individuals. Measured with immunoSEQ multiplex PCR; TCRdb has only the in-frame clones, and not every one. The sample yields around 750,000 clones, over 65% seen once. What was sequenced was memory CD4+ T cells sorted from blood. Source of these receptors: a woman aged 25 to 39 in good health. Both conserved end residues are part of each CDR3. A D gene is named only where the DNA matches it firmly. Size values are once, few and many counts, or a class for expanded clones, and some rows have none.

abundance	d_gene	v_gene	len	j_gene	CDR3nt	CDR3aa
-	TRBD1	TRBV19	13	TRBJ2-6	TGTGCCAGCCAACAGGGGGCGGGCAACGTCCTGACTTTC	CASQQGAGNVLTF
few	-	TRBV7-9	16	TRBJ1-3	TGTGCCAGCAGCTCCTCAGGGCGGGGATCTGGAAACACCATATATTTT	CASSSSGRGSGNTIYF
-	-	TRBV2	14	TRBJ2-4	TGTGCCACGAAAGGGGATCTAGCCAAAAACATTCAGTACTTC	CATKGDLAKNIQYF
-	-	TRBV6-6	13	TRBJ1-3	TGTGCCGCAGGCGGGGGTGCTGGAAACACCATATATTTT	CAAGGGAGNTIYF
-	TRBD1	TRBV10-3	15	TRBJ2-7	TGTGCCATCAGTGAAACCCTACAGGGGGCCGACGAGCAGTACTTC	CAISETLQGADEQYF
-	-	TRBV18	13	TRBJ2-7	TGTGCCAGCTCACCACCGAACGGCCACGAGCAGTACTTC	CASSPPNGHEQYF
-	-	TRBV11-2	15	TRBJ1-5	TGTGCCAGCAGCTTAGAAGGTCGGGGCAATCAGCCCCAGCATTTT	CASSLEGRGNQPQHF
once	-	TRBV5-1	15	TRBJ2-7	TGCGCCAGCAGCTTGGCAGCAGGAGACACCTACGAGCAGTACTTC	CASSLAAGDTYEQYF
-	-	TRBV5-1	16	TRBJ2-2	TGCGCCAGCAGCTTGGCCGCACAGGCGAACACCGGGGAGCTGTTTTTT	CASSLAAQANTGELFF
-	-	TRBV5-4	17	TRBJ2-1	TGTGCCAGCAGCCAAGAGGCAGGGTCGGACATCTACAATGAGCAGTTCTTC	CASSQEAGSDIYNEQFF
-	-	TRBV5-1	13	TRBJ2-1	TGCGCCAGCAGCTTGGTTTCTGCGGATGAGCAGTTCTTC	CASSLVSADEQFF
-	-	TRBV25-1	12	TRBJ2-3	TGTGCCAGCCGGACCGGCACAGATACGCAGTATTTT	CASRTGTDTQYF
once	TRBD1	TRBV29-1	15	TRBJ1-2	TGCAGCGTCGATGGGACAGGCCCCCTAGGCTATGGCTACACCTTC	CSVDGTGPLGYGYTF
many	TRBD1	TRBV29-1	13	TRBJ2-7	TGCAGCATGTGGACAGGGGGAAGGGACGAGCAGTACTTC	CSMWTGGRDEQYF
-	-	TRBV14	16	TRBJ2-3	TGTGCCAGCAGCCAACCTATGACTGCTAGCACAGATACGCAGTATTTT	CASSQPMTASTDTQYF
-	-	TRBV15	14	TRBJ1-1	TGTGCCACCAGCAGCCGATACAGCGTTGATGAAGCTTTCTTT	CATSSRYSVDEAFF
-	TRBD1	TRBV28	15	TRBJ1-1	TGTGCCAGCAGTTTGGGGGACAGAGGGAACACTGAAGCTTTCTTT	CASSLGDRGNTEAFF
once	-	TRBV30	12	TRBJ1-1	TGTGCCTGGAGTGAGCAGAACACTGAAGCTTTCTTT	CAWSEQNTEAFF
few	TRBD2	TRBV19	18	TRBJ2-1	TGTGCCAGTAGTGCCAGACTTCGGACTAGCGGGAGTATGAATGAGCAGTTCTTC	CASSARLRTSGSMNEQFF
-	-	TRBV28	18	TRBJ2-7	TGTGCCAGCAGTTTATTAGGGGCTTCGGGACGGGGGTCCTACGAGCAGTACTTC	CASSLLGASGRGSYEQYF
few	TRBD1	TRBV30	18	TRBJ1-6	TGTGCCTGGAGTGTGGGGGTATACGAGGGGGCTGATAATTCACCCCTCCACTTT	CAWSVGVYEGADNSPLHF
-	-	TRBV30	12	TRBJ1-2	TGTGCCTGGAGCCCCGCTAACTATGGCTACACCTTC	CAWSPANYGYTF
once	-	TRBV7-9	15	TRBJ1-5	TGTGCCAGCAGCTTAATACCCGGGAGCAATCAGCCCCAGCATTTT	CASSLIPGSNQPQHF
-	-	TRBV30	14	TRBJ1-1	TGTGCCTGGAGTGGGGGACTGATACTTGTTGGGGCTTTCTTT	CAWSGGLILVGAFF
-	-	TRBV28	12	TRBJ1-2	TGTGCCAGCGCAGCCGCTAACTATGGCTACACCTTC	CASAAANYGYTF
-	-	TRBV28	13	TRBJ1-2	TGTGCCAGCAGAACAGGGTCGGACTATGGCTACACCTTC	CASRTGSDYGYTF
once	TRBD1	TRBV5-1	15	TRBJ2-7	TGCGCCAGCAGCTTGGAGGGACAGGGGTTGCGAGAGCAGTACTTC	CASSLEGQGLREQYF
-	-	TRBV5-6	16	TRBJ1-5	TGTGCCAGCAGCTTGTTTGCCTCCGGGGGGGATCAGCCCCAGCATTTT	CASSLFASGGDQPQHF
-	-	TRBV10-3	13	TRBJ1-3	TGTGCCCTCCGCACGAACTCTGGAAACACCATATATTTT	CALRTNSGNTIYF
few	-	TRBV28	12	TRBJ1-2	TGTGCCAGCAGTTTGGTAGACTATGGCTACACCTTC	CASSLVDYGYTF
-	-	TRBV6-5	15	TRBJ2-7	TGTGCCAGCAGTTCAAAAGCGGAGAACTCCTACGAGCAGTACTTC	CASSSKAENSYEQYF
-	-	TRBV7-2	15	TRBJ1-3	TGTGCCAGCAGCTTAGTAGGCACCTCTGGAAACACCATATATTTT	CASSLVGTSGNTIYF
-	TRBD1	TRBV6-5	14	TRBJ1-1	TGTGCCAGCAGTCCCGGACAGGGGAACACTGAAGCTTTCTTT	CASSPGQGNTEAFF
-	-	TRBV28	12	TRBJ2-1	TGTGCCAGCAGCCTTAGCGGCAGAGAGCAGTTCTTC	CASSLSGREQFF
-	-	TRBV5-1	13	TRBJ1-5	TGCGCCAGCAGCGAAACAGGGAATCAGCCCCAGCATTTT	CASSETGNQPQHF
-	-	TRBV15	15	TRBJ2-3	TGTGCCACCAGCAGGGGGAAACCTAGCACAGATACGCAGTATTTT	CATSRGKPSTDTQYF
-	-	TRBV6-1	15	TRBJ1-5	TGTGCCAGCAGTGAAGGACAGGTGAGGGATCAGCCCCAGCATTTT	CASSEGQVRDQPQHF
-	-	TRBV28	11	TRBJ1-2	TGTGCCAGCAAAACTACCTATGGCTACACCTTC	CASKTTYGYTF
-	-	TRBV27	13	TRBJ2-5	TGTGCCAGCAGGGCGGGGAATCAAGAGACCCAGTACTTC	CASRAGNQETQYF
few	-	TRBV18	14	TRBJ1-2	TGTGCCAGCTCACCACTCACAGGTGGCGGGGGCTACACCTTC	CASSPLTGGGGYTF
few	-	TRBV7-2	16	TRBJ2-6	TGTGCCAGCAGCTTAGCGGGCGGGGCTGGGGCCAACGTCCTGACTTTC	CASSLAGGAGANVLTF